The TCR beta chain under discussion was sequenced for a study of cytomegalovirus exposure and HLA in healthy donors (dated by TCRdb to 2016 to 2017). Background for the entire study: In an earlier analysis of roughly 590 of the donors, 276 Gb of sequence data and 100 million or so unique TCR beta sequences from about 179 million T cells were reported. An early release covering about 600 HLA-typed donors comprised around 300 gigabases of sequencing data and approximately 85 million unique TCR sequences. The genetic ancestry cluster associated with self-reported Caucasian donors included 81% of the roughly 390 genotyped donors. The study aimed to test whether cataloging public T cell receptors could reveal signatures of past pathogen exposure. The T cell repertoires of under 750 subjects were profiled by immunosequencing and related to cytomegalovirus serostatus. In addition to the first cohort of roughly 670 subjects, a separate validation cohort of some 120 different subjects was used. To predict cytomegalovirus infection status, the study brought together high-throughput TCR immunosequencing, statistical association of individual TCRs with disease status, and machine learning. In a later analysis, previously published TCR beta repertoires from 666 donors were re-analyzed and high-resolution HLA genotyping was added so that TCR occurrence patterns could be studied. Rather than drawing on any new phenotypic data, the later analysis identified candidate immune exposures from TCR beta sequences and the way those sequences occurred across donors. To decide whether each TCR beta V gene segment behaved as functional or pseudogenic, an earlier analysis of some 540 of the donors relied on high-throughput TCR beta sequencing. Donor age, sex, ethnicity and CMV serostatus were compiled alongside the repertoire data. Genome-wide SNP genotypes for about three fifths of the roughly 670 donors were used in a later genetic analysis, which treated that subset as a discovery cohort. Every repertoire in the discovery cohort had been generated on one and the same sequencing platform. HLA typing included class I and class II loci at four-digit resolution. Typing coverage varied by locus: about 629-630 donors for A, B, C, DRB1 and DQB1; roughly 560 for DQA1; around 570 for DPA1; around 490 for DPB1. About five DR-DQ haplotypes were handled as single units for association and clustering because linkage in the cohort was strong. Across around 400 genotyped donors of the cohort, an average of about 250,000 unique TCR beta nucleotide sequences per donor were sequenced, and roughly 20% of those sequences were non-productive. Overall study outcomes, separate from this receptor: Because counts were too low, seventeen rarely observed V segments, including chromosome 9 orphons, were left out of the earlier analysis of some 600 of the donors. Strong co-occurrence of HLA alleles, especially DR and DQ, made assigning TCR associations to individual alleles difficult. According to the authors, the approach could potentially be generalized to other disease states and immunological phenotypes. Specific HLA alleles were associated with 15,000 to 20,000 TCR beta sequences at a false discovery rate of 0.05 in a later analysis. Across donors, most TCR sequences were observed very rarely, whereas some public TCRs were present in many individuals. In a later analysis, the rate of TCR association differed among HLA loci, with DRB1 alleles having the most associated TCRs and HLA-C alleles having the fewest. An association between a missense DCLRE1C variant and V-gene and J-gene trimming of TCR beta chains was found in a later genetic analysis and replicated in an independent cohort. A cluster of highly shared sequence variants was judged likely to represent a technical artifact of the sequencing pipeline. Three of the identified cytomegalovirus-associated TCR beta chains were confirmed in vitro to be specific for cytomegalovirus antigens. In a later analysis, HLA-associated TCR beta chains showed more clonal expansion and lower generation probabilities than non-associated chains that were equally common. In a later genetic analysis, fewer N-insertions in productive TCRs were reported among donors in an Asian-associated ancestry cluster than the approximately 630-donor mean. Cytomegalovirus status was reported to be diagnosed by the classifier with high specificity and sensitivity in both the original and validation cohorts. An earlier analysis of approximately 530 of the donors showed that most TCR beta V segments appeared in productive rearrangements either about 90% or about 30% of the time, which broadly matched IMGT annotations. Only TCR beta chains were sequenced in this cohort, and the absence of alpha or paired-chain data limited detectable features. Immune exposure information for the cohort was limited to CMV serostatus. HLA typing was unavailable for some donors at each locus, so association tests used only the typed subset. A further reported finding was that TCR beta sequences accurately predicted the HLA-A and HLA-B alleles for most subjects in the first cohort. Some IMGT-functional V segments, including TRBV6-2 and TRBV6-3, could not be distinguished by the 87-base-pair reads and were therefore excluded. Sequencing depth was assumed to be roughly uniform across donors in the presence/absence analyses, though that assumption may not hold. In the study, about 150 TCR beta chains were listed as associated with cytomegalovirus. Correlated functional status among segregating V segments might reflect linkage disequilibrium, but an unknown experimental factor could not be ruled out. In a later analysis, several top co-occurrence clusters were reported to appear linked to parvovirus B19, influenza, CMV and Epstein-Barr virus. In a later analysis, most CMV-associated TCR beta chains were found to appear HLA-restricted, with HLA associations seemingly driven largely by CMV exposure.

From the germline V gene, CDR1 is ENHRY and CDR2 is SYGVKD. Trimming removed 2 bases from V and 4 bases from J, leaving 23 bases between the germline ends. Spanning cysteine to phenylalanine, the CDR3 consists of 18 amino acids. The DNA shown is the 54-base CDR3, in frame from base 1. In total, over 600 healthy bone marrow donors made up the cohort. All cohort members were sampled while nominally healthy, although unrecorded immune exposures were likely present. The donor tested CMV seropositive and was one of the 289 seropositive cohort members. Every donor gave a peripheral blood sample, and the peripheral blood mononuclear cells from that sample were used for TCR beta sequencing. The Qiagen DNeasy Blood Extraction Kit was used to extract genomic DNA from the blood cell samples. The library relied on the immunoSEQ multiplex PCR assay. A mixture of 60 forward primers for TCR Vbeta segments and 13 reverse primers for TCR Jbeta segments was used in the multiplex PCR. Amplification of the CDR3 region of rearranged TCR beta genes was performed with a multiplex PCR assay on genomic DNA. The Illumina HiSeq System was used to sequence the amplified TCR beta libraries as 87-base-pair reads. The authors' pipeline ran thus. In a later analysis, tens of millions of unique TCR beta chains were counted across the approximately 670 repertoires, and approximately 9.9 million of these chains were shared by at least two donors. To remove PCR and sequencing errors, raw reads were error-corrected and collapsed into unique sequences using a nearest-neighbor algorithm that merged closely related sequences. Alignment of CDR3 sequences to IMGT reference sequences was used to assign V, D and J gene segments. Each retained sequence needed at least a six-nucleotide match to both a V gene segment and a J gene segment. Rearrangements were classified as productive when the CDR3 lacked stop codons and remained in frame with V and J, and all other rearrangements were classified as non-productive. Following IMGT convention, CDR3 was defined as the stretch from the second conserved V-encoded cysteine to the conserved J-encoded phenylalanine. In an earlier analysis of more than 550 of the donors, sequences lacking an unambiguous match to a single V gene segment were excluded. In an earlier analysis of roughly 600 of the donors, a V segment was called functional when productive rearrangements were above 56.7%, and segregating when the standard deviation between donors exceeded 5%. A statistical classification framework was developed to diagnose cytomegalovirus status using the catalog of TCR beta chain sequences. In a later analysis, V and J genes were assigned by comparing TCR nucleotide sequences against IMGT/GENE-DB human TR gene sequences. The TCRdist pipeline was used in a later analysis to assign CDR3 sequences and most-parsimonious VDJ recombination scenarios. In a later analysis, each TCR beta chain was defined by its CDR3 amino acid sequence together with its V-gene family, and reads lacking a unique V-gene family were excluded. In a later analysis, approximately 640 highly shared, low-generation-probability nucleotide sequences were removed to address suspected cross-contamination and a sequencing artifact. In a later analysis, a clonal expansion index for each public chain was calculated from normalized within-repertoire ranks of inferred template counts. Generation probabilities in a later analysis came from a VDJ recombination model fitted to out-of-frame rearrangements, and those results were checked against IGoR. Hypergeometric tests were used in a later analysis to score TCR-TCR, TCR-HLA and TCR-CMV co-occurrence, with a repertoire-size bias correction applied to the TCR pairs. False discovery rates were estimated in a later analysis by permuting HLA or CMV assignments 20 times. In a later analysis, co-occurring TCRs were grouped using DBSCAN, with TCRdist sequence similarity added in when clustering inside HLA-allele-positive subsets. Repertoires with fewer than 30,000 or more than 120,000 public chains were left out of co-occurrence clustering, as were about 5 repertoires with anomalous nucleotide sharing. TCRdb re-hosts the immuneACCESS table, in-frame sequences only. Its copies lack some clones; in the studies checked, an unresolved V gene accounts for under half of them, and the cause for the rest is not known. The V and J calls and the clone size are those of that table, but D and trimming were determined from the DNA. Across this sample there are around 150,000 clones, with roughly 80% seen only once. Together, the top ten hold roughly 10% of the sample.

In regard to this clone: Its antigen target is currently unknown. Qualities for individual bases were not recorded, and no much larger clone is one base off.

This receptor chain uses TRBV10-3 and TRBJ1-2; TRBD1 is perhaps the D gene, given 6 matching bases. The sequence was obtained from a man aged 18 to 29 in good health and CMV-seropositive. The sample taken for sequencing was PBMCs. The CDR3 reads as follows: CAISEPTYQGSGGYGYTF. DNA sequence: TGTGCCATCAGTGAGCCCACCTACCAGGGGTCTGGAGGCTATGGCTACACCTTC.